Listed below are T cell receptor beta chains from one sample, sequenced in a study of blood T cell repertoires in COVID-19. The method was immunoSEQ multiplex PCR; TCRdb's version includes in-frame clones alone and lacks a portion of them. The repertoire holds about 380,000 clones, with nearly 90% as singletons. Sequencing was done on a sample of peripheral blood. These receptors came from a man younger than 30 with active or convalescent COVID-19. Each CDR3 is given with its conserved first and last residue. The D gene is left open where the match is weak. Rows give clone size only sometimes, using once, few, many, or a class for an expanded clone.

D gene	CDR3 length	clone size	V gene	J gene	CDR3 DNA	CDR3 protein
.	19	once	TRBV4-1	TRBJ2-1	TGCGCCAGCAGCCAAGCATCAAGTTCGTGGGGGGTCGACTACAATGAGCAGTTCTTC	CASSQASSSWGVDYNEQFF
TRBD2	16	once	TRBV18	TRBJ2-1	TGTGCCAGCTCACCGCAACTAGCGGGAGGTACTAATGAGCAGTTCTTC	CASSPQLAGGTNEQFF
.	15	once	TRBV19	TRBJ1-5	TGTGCCAGTAGTTCCTCAGATTTAAGCAATCAGCCCCAGCATTTT	CASSSSDLSNQPQHF
.	13	.	TRBV7-9	TRBJ1-1	TGTGCCAGCAGCTTAGCCGGGGGGCTGGGAGCTTTCTTT	CASSLAGGLGAFF
TRBD2	20	.	TRBV11-3	TRBJ2-1	TGTGCCAGCAGCCAAGGACTAGCGGGGGGGATTATGAGCTCCTACAATGAGCAGTTCTTC	CASSQGLAGGIMSSYNEQFF
TRBD1	14	.	TRBV30	TRBJ1-5	TGTGCCTGGAGCGGGACAGTTAGCAATCAGCCCCAGCATTTT	CAWSGTVSNQPQHF
TRBD2	13	.	TRBV27	TRBJ2-7	TGTGCCAGCTCCGGGACTAGGGATCTCGAGCAGTACTTC	CASSGTRDLEQYF
.	16	.	TRBV4-1	TRBJ1-1	TGCGCCAGCAGCCAAGAAGTGGCCCAGCAGGGAACTGAAGCTTTCTTT	CASSQEVAQQGTEAFF
TRBD1	15	.	TRBV15	TRBJ1-1	TGTGCCACCAGCTCCCCGACAGGGTCCTCCCGGGAAGCTTTCTTT	CATSSPTGSSREAFF
TRBD2	14	.	TRBV5-1	TRBJ2-1	TGCGCCAGCAGGTCCAGCGGGGGAAACAATGAGCAGTTCTTC	CASRSSGGNNEQFF
.	15	.	TRBV13	TRBJ2-1	TGTGCCAGCGCCTCCGGACTTGAGTCCTACAATGAGCAGTTCTTC	CASASGLESYNEQFF
TRBD2	16	.	TRBV2	TRBJ2-3	TGTGCCAGCAGGGGGGGGACTAGCGGGGCTTCAGATACGCAGTATTTT	CASRGGTSGASDTQYF
.	14	.	TRBV27	TRBJ2-1	TGTGCCAGCAGTCGGGGCTGGGACACGAATGAGCAGTTCTTC	CASSRGWDTNEQFF
TRBD2	17	.	TRBV5-4	TRBJ2-1	TGTGCCAGCTCCCCCCCTACTAGCGGGCATACCTACAATGAGCAGTTCTTC	CASSPPTSGHTYNEQFF
.	15	.	TRBV28	TRBJ2-7	TGTGCCAGCAAGAACTCCCGGACTATCTCCTACGAGCAGTACTTC	CASKNSRTISYEQYF
TRBD1	16	.	TRBV5-4	TRBJ2-7	TGTGCCAGCAGCTTGGTTGGGGACAGAGGCTCCTACGAGCAGTACTTC	CASSLVGDRGSYEQYF
.	12	.	TRBV19	TRBJ1-5	TGTGCCAGCGGTGGGGCTGATCAGCCCCAGCATTTT	CASGGADQPQHF
TRBD2	17	.	TRBV28	TRBJ2-1	TGTGCCAGCAGTTTATCGTCCCTAGCGGGGGGGCTCTATGAGCAGTTCTTC	CASSLSSLAGGLYEQFF
TRBD1	13	.	TRBV9	TRBJ1-6	TGTGCCAGCAGTCGGACAGGGGGCTCACCCCTCCACTTT	CASSRTGGSPLHF
TRBD2	14	.	TRBV7-3	TRBJ2-5	TGTGCCAGCAGCTCACTAGCGGGAGACGAGACCCAGTACTTC	CASSSLAGDETQYF
.	15	.	TRBV14	TRBJ1-2	TGTGCCAGCAGCGAACCCTGGGGCTCTAACTATGGCTACACCTTC	CASSEPWGSNYGYTF
TRBD1	14	.	TRBV5-4	TRBJ2-7	TGTGCCAGCAGCTCCCCCCGGGACAGCTACGAGCAGTACTTC	CASSSPRDSYEQYF
.	13	.	TRBV11-2	TRBJ2-1	TGTGCCACCTCGACAAACCTGGCTCTGGAGCAGTTCTTC	CATSTNLALEQFF
TRBD1	15	.	TRBV11-2	TRBJ1-1	TGTGCCAGCAGCGCACAGGGGTCGATGAACACTGAAGCTTTCTTT	CASSAQGSMNTEAFF
TRBD2	14	.	TRBV7-9	TRBJ2-1	TGTGCCAGCAGGGACGGGACTAGCGGGAGGGCCCTGTTCTTC	CASRDGTSGRALFF
TRBD1	15	.	TRBV18	TRBJ2-1	TGTGCCAGCTCACCACCCGGGACAGGCTACAATGAGCAGTTCTTC	CASSPPGTGYNEQFF
.	13	.	TRBV28	TRBJ1-2	TGTGCCAGCAGTCCCCCTGTCCAGTTTGGCTACACCTTC	CASSPPVQFGYTF
TRBD1	14	.	TRBV29-1	TRBJ2-1	TGCAGCGTTGAGCGGGACAGGGGGGGTTTGGAGCAGTTCTTC	CSVERDRGGLEQFF
.	17	.	TRBV3-1/TRBV3-2	TRBJ2-2	TGTGCCAGCAGCCAAGATTGGGTTGCGGGAAACACCGGGGAGCTGTTTTTT	CASSQDWVAGNTGELFF
.	15	.	TRBV4-1	TRBJ1-3	TGCGCCAGCAGCCAAGCCCGGGTCTCTGGAAACACCATATATTTT	CASSQARVSGNTIYF